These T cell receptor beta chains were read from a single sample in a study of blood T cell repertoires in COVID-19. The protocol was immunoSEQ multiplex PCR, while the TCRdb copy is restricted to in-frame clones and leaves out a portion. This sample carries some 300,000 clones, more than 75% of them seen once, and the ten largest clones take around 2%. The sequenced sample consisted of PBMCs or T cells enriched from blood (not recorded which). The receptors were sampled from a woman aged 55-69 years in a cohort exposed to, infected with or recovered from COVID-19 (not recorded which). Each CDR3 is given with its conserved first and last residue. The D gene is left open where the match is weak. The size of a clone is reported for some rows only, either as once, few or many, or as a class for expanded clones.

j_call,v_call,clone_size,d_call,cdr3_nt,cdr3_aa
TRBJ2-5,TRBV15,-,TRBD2,TGTGCCACCAGCAGAGTAGGCGGCGGGAGCACGGAGACCCAGTACTTC,CATSRVGGGSTETQYF
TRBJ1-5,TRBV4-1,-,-,TGCGCCAGCAGCCATCCCCCCTGGGACATCGCGGGCAGCAATCAGCCCCAGCATTTT,CASSHPPWDIAGSNQPQHF
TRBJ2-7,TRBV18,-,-,TGTGCCAGCTCACCAATTCTAAGGGGTGAGGAGTACTTC,CASSPILRGEEYF
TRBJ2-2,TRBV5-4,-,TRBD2,TGTGCCAGCAGCGATGGGACTAGCGGGAGTCTGAGCACCGGGGAGCTGTTTTTT,CASSDGTSGSLSTGELFF
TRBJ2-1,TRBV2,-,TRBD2,TGTGCCAGTATTAGCGGGAGAGGGGCTATGGGGCAGTTCTTC,CASISGRGAMGQFF
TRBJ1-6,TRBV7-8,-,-,TGTGCCAGCAGCGGGCGGACGGGGGATTATTCACCCCTCCACTTT,CASSGRTGDYSPLHF
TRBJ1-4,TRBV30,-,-,TGTGCCGGACTTGGGACTCCTGCTGCAAAACTGTTTTTT,CAGLGTPAAKLFF
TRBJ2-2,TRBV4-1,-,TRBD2,TGCGCCAGCAGGGATGGGACTAGCAAAGGCCCCGGGGAGCTGTTTTTT,CASRDGTSKGPGELFF
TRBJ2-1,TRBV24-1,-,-,TGTGCCACCAGTGATTTGCAAAGGGGGAATGAGCAGTTCTTC,CATSDLQRGNEQFF
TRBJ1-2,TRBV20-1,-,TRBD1,TGCAGTGCTAGTGGGGACAGGGGCAACTATGGCTACACCTTC,CSASGDRGNYGYTF
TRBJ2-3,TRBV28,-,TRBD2,TGTGCCAGCAGTTTTGGGACTAGGAATACGCAGTATTTT,CASSFGTRNTQYF
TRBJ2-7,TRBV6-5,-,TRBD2,TGTGCCAGCAGTTGGGACTACCTTGGCGAGCAGTACTTC,CASSWDYLGEQYF
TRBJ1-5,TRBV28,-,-,TGTGCCAGCAGTCCGAGAAGCGGGTTCAATCAGCCCCAGCATTTT,CASSPRSGFNQPQHF
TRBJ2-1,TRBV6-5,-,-,TGTGCCAGCAGACGGACAGAACACAATGAGCAGTTCTTC,CASRRTEHNEQFF
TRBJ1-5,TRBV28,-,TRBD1,TGTGCCAGCCTGGACAGGGGAGGCGGCAATCAGCCCCAGCATTTT,CASLDRGGGNQPQHF
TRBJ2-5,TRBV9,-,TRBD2,TGTGCCAGCAGCGCGGGACTAGCGGGAGTGGAGGGGACCCAGTACTTC,CASSAGLAGVEGTQYF
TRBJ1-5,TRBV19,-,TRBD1,TGTGCCAGTAGTATTTGGGACAGCCACAATCAGCCCCAGCATTTT,CASSIWDSHNQPQHF
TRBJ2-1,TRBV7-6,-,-,TGTGCCAGCAGCAACCGGGAGTACGGGGGCAATGAGCAGTTCTTC,CASSNREYGGNEQFF
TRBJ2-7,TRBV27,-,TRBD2,TGTGCCAGCAGTCGACTAGCGGCGGGGGGCGAGCAGTACTTC,CASSRLAAGGEQYF
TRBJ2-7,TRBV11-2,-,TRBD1,TGTGCCAGCAGCTTGACAGGGGTCGAGCAGTACTTC,CASSLTGVEQYF
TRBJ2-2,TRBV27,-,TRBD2,TGTGCCAGCAGTCCTCGGACTAGCTTGAACACCGGGGAGCTGTTTTTT,CASSPRTSLNTGELFF
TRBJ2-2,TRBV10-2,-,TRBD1,TGCGCCAGCAGCGTTACAGGGGTGAACACCGGGGAGCTGTTTTTT,CASSVTGVNTGELFF
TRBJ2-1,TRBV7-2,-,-,TGTGCCAGCAGCTTAGTACTTAGTCCCCCTATGAATGAGCAGTTCTTC,CASSLVLSPPMNEQFF
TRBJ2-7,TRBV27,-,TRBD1,TGTGCCAGCAGTTTCGGGGACAGCTCCTACGAGCAGTACTTC,CASSFGDSSYEQYF
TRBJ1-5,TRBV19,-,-,TGTGCCAGTAGTATAGACAGGGCGCTTAGCAATCAGCCCCAGCATTTT,CASSIDRALSNQPQHF
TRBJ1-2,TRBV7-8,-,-,TGTGCCAGCAGCCTACAGGGCTGGTCTAACTATGGCTACACCTTC,CASSLQGWSNYGYTF
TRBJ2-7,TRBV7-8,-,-,TGTGCCAGCAGCCTGTCCTCTTACGAGCAGTACTTC,CASSLSSYEQYF
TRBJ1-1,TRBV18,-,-,TGTGCCAGCTCACCATCTCCAGACACTGAAGCTTTCTTT,CASSPSPDTEAFF
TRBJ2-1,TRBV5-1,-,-,TGCGCCAGCAGCGTGCGAGGCGATGAGCAGTTCTTC,CASSVRGDEQFF
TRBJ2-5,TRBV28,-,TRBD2,TGTGCCAGCAGTCGTAGTAGCGGGCACCAAGAGACCCAGTACTTC,CASSRSSGHQETQYF
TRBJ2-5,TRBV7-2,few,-,TGTGCCAGCAGCTTCTCGGGGATCCAAGAGACCCAGTACTTC,CASSFSGIQETQYF
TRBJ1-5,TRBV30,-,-,TGTGCCTGGAGTTCAGGGGCCGGTCAGCCCCAGCATTTT,CAWSSGAGQPQHF
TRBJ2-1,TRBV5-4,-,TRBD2,TGTGCCAGCTACATTATGGGGGGGAGTAGCGGGAGTGTTGAGCAGTTCTTC,CASYIMGGSSGSVEQFF
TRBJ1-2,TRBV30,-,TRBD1,TGTGCCTGGACGATACAGGGGAACAGTGGCTACACCTTC,CAWTIQGNSGYTF
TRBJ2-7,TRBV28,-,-,TGTGCCAGCAGTTTGGGGTGGTGTAAGCTAGCTTTAATCTACGAGCAGTACTTC,CASSLGWCKLALIYEQYF
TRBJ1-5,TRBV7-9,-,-,TGTGCCAGCAGCTTAGAGGGGTCAAAACGCAATCAGCCCCAGCATTTT,CASSLEGSKRNQPQHF
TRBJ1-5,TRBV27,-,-,TGTGCCAGCAGTACACACAGGGTAGGCAATCAGCCCCAGCATTTT,CASSTHRVGNQPQHF
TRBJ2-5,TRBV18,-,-,TGTGCCAGCTCATCTACGACAGTCTTGGAGGAGACCCAGTACTTC,CASSSTTVLEETQYF
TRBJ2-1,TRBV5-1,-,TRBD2,TGCGCCAGCAGCTTGGTATTAGCGGGCTACAATGAGCAGTTCTTC,CASSLVLAGYNEQFF
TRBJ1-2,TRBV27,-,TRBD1,TGTGCCAGCAGTACCCGACAGGGAAGGAGTTATGGCTACACCTTC,CASSTRQGRSYGYTF
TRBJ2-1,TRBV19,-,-,TGTGCCAGTAGTGCTGGAGTTCGGTCCTACAATGAGCAGTTCTTC,CASSAGVRSYNEQFF
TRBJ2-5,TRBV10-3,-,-,TGTGCCATCAGCCGGGACACCCAAGAGACCCAGTACTTC,CAISRDTQETQYF
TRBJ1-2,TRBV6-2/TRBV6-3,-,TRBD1,TGTGCCAGCAGTAGCGGCTACAGGGGCGCTAACTATGGCTACACCTTC,CASSSGYRGANYGYTF
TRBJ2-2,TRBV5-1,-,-,TGCGCCAGCAGCTTCAGCCGGAGCACCGGGGAGCTGTTTTTT,CASSFSRSTGELFF
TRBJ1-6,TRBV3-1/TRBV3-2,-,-,TGTGCCAGCAGCCAAGGGGTGTTGGGCTCCGGGAGCTCCTATAATTCACCCCTCCACTTT,CASSQGVLGSGSSYNSPLHF
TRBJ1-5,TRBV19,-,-,TGTGCCAGTAGTATAAAAGGAGGACAGCCCCAGCATTTT,CASSIKGGQPQHF
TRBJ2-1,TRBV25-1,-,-,TGTGCCAGCAGTGAACTCGACAGTTCATACAATGAGCAGTTCTTC,CASSELDSSYNEQFF
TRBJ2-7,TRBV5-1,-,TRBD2,TGCGCCAGCAGCGCCCGACTAGCGGGAGCCCACGAGCAGTACTTC,CASSARLAGAHEQYF
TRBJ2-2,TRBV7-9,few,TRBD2,TGTGCCAGCAGCCCCCGGCGGGGGACGAGAACCGGGGAGCTGTTTTTT,CASSPRRGTRTGELFF
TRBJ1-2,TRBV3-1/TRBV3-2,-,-,TGTGCCAGCAGCCAAGATATCCACCGAGGAGGCTACACCTTC,CASSQDIHRGGYTF
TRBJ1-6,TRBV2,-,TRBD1,TGTGCCAGCAGCACAGGGGGTAATATGGCTTTTGGCTCACCCCTCCACTTT,CASSTGGNMAFGSPLHF
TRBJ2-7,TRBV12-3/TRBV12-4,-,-,TGTGCCAGCACCTTGGGGCTGGGCGAGCAGTACTTC,CASTLGLGEQYF
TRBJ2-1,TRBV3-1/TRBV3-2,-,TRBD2,TGTGCCAGCAGCCAAATCACTAGCGTCTCCTACAATGAGCAGTTCTTC,CASSQITSVSYNEQFF
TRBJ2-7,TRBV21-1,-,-,TGTGCCAGCAGCTCCCGACAGGGAAACGACGAGCAGTACTTC,CASSSRQGNDEQYF
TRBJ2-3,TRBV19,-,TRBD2,TGTGCCAGTAGTACTAAGACTAGCGGGAGGGCCGGGGCGACAGATACGCAGTATTTT,CASSTKTSGRAGATDTQYF